A selection of T cell receptor beta chains follows, all from one sample in a study of blood T cell repertoires in COVID-19. The data were produced by immunoSEQ multiplex PCR, yet TCRdb's version contains in-frame clones alone and is incomplete. The sample records 140,000 to 150,000 clones, around 82% being singletons. The specimen was PBMCs or T cells enriched from blood (not recorded which). These receptors were taken from a woman aged 45-59 years who had recovered from COVID-19. Both conserved end residues are part of each CDR3. The order of the fields is D gene, clone size, J gene, V gene, CDR3 protein, CDR3 DNA. A D gene is named only where the DNA matches it firmly. Clone size appears in some rows only: once, few, many, or a class for an expanded clone.

TRBD1,few,TRBJ2-5,TRBV6-5,CASSRDRIQETQYF,TGTGCCAGCAGCCGGGACAGAATTCAAGAGACCCAGTACTTC
NA,NA,TRBJ2-1,TRBV4-2,CASSQDGDGASYNEQFF,TGTGCCAGCAGCCAAGACGGAGATGGGGCCTCCTACAATGAGCAGTTCTTC
NA,NA,TRBJ2-3,TRBV19,CATRGPSTDTQYF,TGTGCCACCAGGGGACCTAGCACAGATACGCAGTATTTT
NA,NA,TRBJ2-1,TRBV5-4,CASSLAAENEQFF,TGTGCCAGCAGCTTGGCCGCGGAAAATGAGCAGTTCTTC
NA,NA,TRBJ1-4,TRBV28,CASSLAGEGEKLFF,TGTGCCAGCAGTTTAGCCGGGGAGGGTGAAAAACTGTTTTTT
NA,NA,TRBJ1-2,TRBV3-1/TRBV3-2,CASSQDAGDGYTF,TGTGCCAGCAGCCAAGATGCCGGAGATGGCTACACCTTC
NA,NA,TRBJ1-1,TRBV15,CATSPSGEKNTEAFF,TGTGCCACCAGCCCTTCGGGGGAAAAAAACACTGAAGCTTTCTTT
TRBD2,NA,TRBJ2-5,TRBV7-9,CASSLSSGGMETQYF,TGTGCCAGCAGCTTATCTAGCGGGGGGATGGAGACCCAGTACTTC
NA,NA,TRBJ1-2,TRBV10-3,CAISESVPGNYGYTF,TGTGCCATCAGTGAGTCCGTCCCAGGAAACTATGGCTACACCTTC
NA,few,TRBJ2-3,TRBV2,CASNLIDTQYF,TGTGCCAGCAATTTAATAGATACGCAGTATTTT
NA,NA,TRBJ2-3,TRBV27,CASSPLERGGPDTQYF,TGTGCCAGCAGTCCCCTGGAGCGCGGGGGCCCAGATACGCAGTATTTT
NA,NA,TRBJ2-3,TRBV9,CASSVGGAGPGDTQYF,TGTGCCAGCAGCGTAGGGGGAGCGGGCCCAGGGGATACGCAGTATTTT
NA,NA,TRBJ2-2,TRBV14,CASSQEIRAATGNTGELFF,TGTGCCAGCAGCCAAGAAATCCGGGCCGCGACAGGGAACACCGGGGAGCTGTTTTTT
NA,NA,TRBJ2-6,TRBV7-2,CASSLNSFSGANVLTF,TGTGCCAGCAGCTTAAATAGCTTCTCTGGGGCCAACGTCCTGACTTTC
TRBD1,NA,TRBJ1-2,TRBV6-4,CASSEGTGTYGYTF,TGTGCCAGCAGTGAGGGGACAGGGACTTATGGCTACACCTTC
NA,NA,TRBJ1-1,TRBV29-1,CSVDRRLNTEAFF,TGCAGCGTGGATCGGAGGTTGAACACTGAAGCTTTCTTT
NA,few,TRBJ1-1,TRBV6-6,CASSLHHQGTERNTEAFF,TGTGCCAGCAGTCTACACCATCAGGGTACCGAACGAAACACTGAAGCTTTCTTT
NA,NA,TRBJ2-1,TRBV18,CASSPLGVDYNEQFF,TGTGCCAGCTCACCCCTAGGGGTGGACTACAATGAGCAGTTCTTC
NA,NA,TRBJ2-7,TRBV12-3/TRBV12-4,CASSLTRYYEQYF,TGTGCCAGCAGTCTGACACGTTACTACGAGCAGTACTTC
TRBD1,NA,TRBJ1-4,TRBV7-6,CASSLTGGNEKLFF,TGTGCCAGCAGCTTAACAGGGGGTAATGAAAAACTGTTTTTT
TRBD1,NA,TRBJ2-1,TRBV5-1,CASSLDGTGVNEQFF,TGCGCCAGCAGCTTGGATGGGACAGGTGTCAATGAGCAGTTCTTC
NA,NA,TRBJ1-5,TRBV30,CAWSVQVSNQPQHF,TGTGCCTGGAGTGTACAGGTCTCCAATCAGCCCCAGCATTTT
TRBD1,NA,TRBJ1-5,TRBV4-2,CASSRTGADQPQHF,TGTGCCAGCAGCCGTACAGGGGCTGATCAGCCCCAGCATTTT
NA,NA,TRBJ1-4,TRBV6-5,CASSYSLRQGNEKLFF,TGTGCCAGCAGTTACTCGCTCAGGCAGGGTAATGAAAAACTGTTTTTT
NA,NA,TRBJ1-5,TRBV4-2,CASSQFQGYQPQHF,TGTGCCAGCAGCCAGTTCCAGGGATATCAGCCCCAGCATTTT
NA,NA,TRBJ2-5,TRBV28,CASSPGNFQETQYF,TGTGCCAGCAGTCCCGGTAATTTCCAAGAGACCCAGTACTTC
TRBD1,NA,TRBJ2-7,TRBV11-1,CASSSDRAEQYF,TGTGCCAGCAGCTCGGACAGGGCCGAGCAGTACTTC
TRBD1,NA,TRBJ2-2,TRBV24-1,CATTDSTTGLTGELFF,TGTGCCACCACCGACTCGACGACAGGGTTGACCGGGGAGCTGTTTTTT
TRBD2,NA,TRBJ2-3,TRBV20-1,CSASGLAGSTDTQYF,TGCAGTGCTAGTGGACTAGCGGGGAGCACAGATACGCAGTATTTT
NA,NA,TRBJ1-1,TRBV27,CASYAQAPTEAFF,TGTGCCAGCTACGCACAGGCGCCCACTGAAGCTTTCTTT
NA,NA,TRBJ2-3,TRBV28,CASSLGPPRGSRTDTQYF,TGTGCCAGCAGTTTAGGGCCCCCACGGGGGTCGCGCACAGATACGCAGTATTTT
TRBD1,NA,TRBJ2-2,TRBV5-1,CASSLRGQGQVGELFF,TGCGCCAGCAGCTTGAGGGGACAGGGGCAGGTCGGGGAGCTGTTTTTT
NA,NA,TRBJ1-1,TRBV6-4,CASSERGSGTEAFF,TGTGCCAGCAGTGAAAGGGGTTCCGGCACTGAAGCTTTCTTT
NA,NA,TRBJ2-7,TRBV6-5,CASPNCGVEQYF,TGTGCCAGCCCGAATTGCGGGGTCGAGCAGTACTTC
TRBD1,NA,TRBJ2-5,TRBV19,CASSFRAWDRRETQYF,TGTGCCAGTAGTTTCCGTGCTTGGGACAGGAGAGAGACCCAGTACTTC
TRBD1,NA,TRBJ1-2,TRBV30,CAWDPGQGFYGYTF,TGTGCCTGGGATCCGGGACAGGGATTCTATGGCTACACCTTC
TRBD1,NA,TRBJ2-5,TRBV10-2,CASRLQGTETQYF,TGCGCCAGCAGATTACAGGGGACAGAGACCCAGTACTTC
NA,few,TRBJ1-4,TRBV7-9,CASSHWQGSEKLFF,TGTGCCAGCAGCCATTGGCAGGGAAGTGAAAAACTGTTTTTT
NA,NA,TRBJ2-1,TRBV24-1,CATSDQVGYEQFF,TGTGCCACCAGTGATCAGGTGGGCTATGAGCAGTTCTTC
TRBD1,once,TRBJ1-3,TRBV5-4,CASSFPLWTGGKSGNTIYF,TGTGCCAGCAGCTTCCCCCTGTGGACAGGGGGTAAATCTGGAAACACCATATATTTT
NA,once,TRBJ1-5,TRBV6-5,CASKGGRNSNQPQHF,TGTGCCAGCAAGGGCGGGAGGAATAGCAATCAGCCCCAGCATTTT
NA,few,TRBJ1-1,TRBV19,CASSIDPGGTEAFF,TGTGCCAGTAGTATAGATCCGGGGGGCACTGAAGCTTTCTTT
NA,NA,TRBJ1-1,TRBV19,CASSIVSGTEAFF,TGTGCCAGTAGTATAGTTAGCGGGACTGAAGCTTTCTTT
NA,NA,TRBJ1-1,TRBV2,CASSATMRAEAFF,TGTGCCAGCAGTGCGACTATGAGAGCTGAAGCTTTCTTT
NA,NA,TRBJ1-4,TRBV29-1,CSVDFQGREKLFF,TGCAGCGTTGATTTCCAGGGCCGAGAAAAACTGTTTTTT
NA,many,TRBJ1-2,TRBV20-1,CSASPRYGYTF,TGCAGTGCTAGTCCTCGGTATGGCTACACCTTC
NA,once,TRBJ1-6,TRBV28,CASSLIRGNNSPLHF,TGTGCCAGCAGTTTAATAAGGGGGAATAATTCACCCCTCCACTTT
NA,NA,TRBJ1-5,TRBV5-4,CASSFGTGTLDQPQHF,TGTGCCAGCAGCTTTGGGACCGGGACACTAGATCAGCCCCAGCATTTT
TRBD2,NA,TRBJ2-1,TRBV7-3,CASSLTSGGAVNEQFF,TGTGCCAGCAGCTTAACTAGCGGGGGGGCGGTTAATGAGCAGTTCTTC
TRBD1,NA,TRBJ2-5,TRBV27,CASSLPDRAEETQYF,TGTGCCAGCAGTTTGCCGGACAGGGCGGAAGAGACCCAGTACTTC
NA,NA,TRBJ1-2,TRBV30,CAWSFLNYGYTF,TGTGCCTGGAGTTTCCTAAACTATGGCTACACCTTC
TRBD2,NA,TRBJ2-7,TRBV27,CASTVLLAGGPGEQYF,TGTGCCAGCACTGTTCTACTAGCGGGGGGGCCGGGAGAGCAGTACTTC